The entry that follows covers one T cell receptor beta chain sequence. The antigen remains undetermined. This entry comes from a study of shared clonotypes between healthy human individuals. Study information: Donors were a couple of women and a few men aged 18 to 49. Notes on the study in general: In having few donors, the study represented limited genetic and exposure-history diversity. Inspection by rarefaction showed sorted-subset sequencing to be incomplete despite large depth.

Positive CCR7 selection of CD45RO-negative cells yielded the naive CD8 cells, and terminally differentiated effector memory CD45RA+ cells were excluded. Deep level was the assay's run setting. This table comes from immunoSEQ multiplex PCR, and its TCRdb copy is limited to in-frame clones, with some not included. The repertoire holds around 620,000 clones, with approximately 95% as singletons. This CDR3 spans 13 amino acids. The germline CDR1 and CDR2 sequences are MDHEN and SYDVKM. The ends were cut back, 3 bases at V and 5 bases at J, with 10 bases in the middle. The chain couples TRBV28 to TRBJ2-5; D gene uncertain. The receptor was derived from a woman aged 25 to 39 in good health. Material for sequencing was naive CD8+ T cells sorted from blood. The DNA of the CDR3 is TGTGCCAGCAGTTTGGACCTCACCGAGACCCAGTACTTC. The encoded protein is CASSLDLTETQYF.